The present T cell receptor (beta chain) was sequenced within a study of T cells in Graves' hyperthyroidism and ophthalmopathy. V lost 5 bases and J 2 bases, leaving 10 bases between the germline ends. There are 14 residues in the CDR3. A NOSPECS grade of at least 4, a Clinical Activity Score of at least 3 and duration under 3 months were recorded in ophthalmopathy patients. Patients with uncontrolled infections, other autoimmune diseases, pregnancy or lactation were excluded. TCR beta CDR3 sequences were amplified from RNA transcripts. With the HTBI primer set, the TCR CDR3 went through a first round of RT-PCR. Via MiXCR, TCRdb re-called the multiplex PCR reads, giving one row per CDR3 protein. Here the sample spans 600,000 to 650,000 distinct CDR3 sequences, about 20% being singletons. This clonotype came up many times. Its antigen remains unidentified. Study results and caveats: Expanded thyroid clonotypes (above 0.001) were mostly also found in blood.

Input material: blood. This rearrangement joins TRBV12-3 or TRBV12-4 to TRBJ1-5; D might be TRBD1 (5 bases). The source is a man aged 25-40 years with Graves' ophthalmopathy. The CDR3 DNA reads as TGTGCCAGCAGTCCCGCGGGGGGCAATCAGCCCCAGCATTTT. Its translation is CASSPAGGNQPQHF.